A selection of T cell receptor beta chains follows, all from one sample in a study of T cell changes during pregnancy in multiple sclerosis. Measured with immunoSEQ multiplex PCR; TCRdb has only the in-frame clones, and not every one. Of 15,000 to 20,000 clones in the sample, over 70% were seen once. This specimen was CD8+ T cells from peripheral blood mononuclear cells, taken in the third trimester of pregnancy. These receptors came from a female donor in good health, enrolled as a control in a pregnancy study. CDR3s include the opening cysteine and the closing phenylalanine or tryptophan. Each record gives: clone size, D gene, J gene, V gene, CDR3 DNA, CDR3 protein. D genes are given only for firm matches. The size of a clone is reported for some rows only, either as once, few or many, or as a class for expanded clones.

clone size: NA
D gene: NA
J gene: TRBJ1-1
V gene: TRBV27
CDR3 DNA: TGTGCCAGCACCCCGGGCGCGGGGAACACTGAAGCTTTCTTT
CDR3 protein: CASTPGAGNTEAFF

clone size: NA
D gene: NA
J gene: TRBJ1-1
V gene: TRBV21-1
CDR3 DNA: TGTGCCAGCAGCAAAGGCGAAGGCCGGGGAGCTTTCTTT
CDR3 protein: CASSKGEGRGAFF

clone size: NA
D gene: TRBD1
J gene: TRBJ1-5
V gene: TRBV27
CDR3 DNA: TGTGCCAGCAGTTTATCGGGACAGGGAAGGCATCAGCCCCAGCATTTT
CDR3 protein: CASSLSGQGRHQPQHF

clone size: NA
D gene: NA
J gene: TRBJ1-3
V gene: TRBV7-8
CDR3 DNA: TGTGCCAGCAGCGAGGACAGCTACTCTGGAAACACCATATATTTT
CDR3 protein: CASSEDSYSGNTIYF

clone size: once
D gene: TRBD2
J gene: TRBJ2-1
V gene: TRBV27
CDR3 DNA: TGTGCCAGCACCCCTCAGCGGGGAAACAATGAGCAGTTCTTC
CDR3 protein: CASTPQRGNNEQFF

clone size: NA
D gene: NA
J gene: TRBJ1-1
V gene: TRBV7-9
CDR3 DNA: TGTGCCAGCGGGCGGGGCGAAGACACTGAAGCTTTCTTT
CDR3 protein: CASGRGEDTEAFF

clone size: NA
D gene: TRBD1
J gene: TRBJ2-7
V gene: TRBV9
CDR3 DNA: TGTGCCAGCAGCGTATCCCTCGGACAGGGATACGAGCAGTACTTC
CDR3 protein: CASSVSLGQGYEQYF

clone size: NA
D gene: NA
J gene: TRBJ2-7
V gene: TRBV6-5
CDR3 DNA: TGTGCCAGCAGTTACGCCAGGGGATCCTACGAGCAGTACTTC
CDR3 protein: CASSYARGSYEQYF

clone size: NA
D gene: NA
J gene: TRBJ1-1
V gene: TRBV9
CDR3 DNA: TGTGCCAGCAGCGTACTAGGGGGAAACACTGAAGCTTTCTTT
CDR3 protein: CASSVLGGNTEAFF

clone size: NA
D gene: TRBD1
J gene: TRBJ2-7
V gene: TRBV5-6
CDR3 DNA: TGTGCCAGCAGCCCCGGAGGGACAGGGACCTACGAGCAGTACTTC
CDR3 protein: CASSPGGTGTYEQYF

clone size: NA
D gene: TRBD2
J gene: TRBJ2-1
V gene: TRBV5-6
CDR3 DNA: TGTGCCAGCAGCCTGGGACTAGCGGGAGTAATGGCTCATGAGCAGTTCTTC
CDR3 protein: CASSLGLAGVMAHEQFF